The 10 T cell receptor beta chains reported below all come from one sample, sequenced in a study of radiotherapy plus CTLA-4 blockade in lung cancer. Some clones are missing from TCRdb's copy, which holds only in-frame ones; the method was immunoSEQ multiplex PCR. The table records about 90,000 clones, roughly 78% of them present only once. This specimen was peripheral blood, taken from a patient treated with radiotherapy plus ipilimumab. The source is a human donor with non-small cell lung cancer that progressed on radiotherapy plus ipilimumab.

This clone was counted a few times. The V and J genes are TRBV11-2 and TRBJ2-1; D is unresolved. Trimming took 7 bases from V and 1 from J, leaving 14 bases between them. Germline V lookup: CDR1 SGHAT, CDR2 FQNNGV. The CDR3 extends over 15 amino acids. DNA for the CDR3: TGTGCCAGCAAATATACCAGGAGTTCCTACAATGAGCAGTTCTTC. Encoded protein: CASKYTRSSYNEQFF.

This clone was recorded many times. The chain couples TRBV10-3 to TRBJ2-7, with D hard to call. The CDR3 extends over 13 amino acids. Germline V gene lookup returns CDR1 ENHRY and CDR2 SYGVKD. V shed 2 bases and J shed 0 bases, with 5 bases lying between them. The CDR3 here is CAISELSSYEQYF. The CDR3 DNA reads as TGTGCCATCAGTGAGCTAAGCTCCTACGAGCAGTACTTC.

V usage is TRBV5-1 and J usage is TRBJ1-2; D might be TRBD1 (5 bases). V was trimmed by 4 bases and J by 5 bases, leaving 9 bases between them. Per germline, CDR1 SGHRS and CDR2 YFSETQ. The CDR3 loop spans 12 amino acids. The CDR3: CASSSEGYGYTF. In DNA, the CDR3 is TGCGCCAGCAGCAGCGAGGGGTATGGCTACACCTTC. Together with reference TRBV5-1 and TRBJ1-2, the CDR3 gives the full variable domain: KAGVTQTPRYLIKTRGQQVTLSCSPISGHRSVSWYQQTPGQGLQFLFEYFSETQRNKGNFPGRFSGRQFSNSRSEMNVSTLELGDSALYLCASSSEGYGYTFGSGTRLTVV.

This sequence joins TRBV4-3 and TRBJ1-1; 9 nucleotides agree with TRBD1. The junction had 14 bases not matched to a gene; V was cut back by 4 bases and J by 11 bases. This CDR3 contains 15 residues. CDR1 is LGHNA, CDR2 YSLEER, per germline. The CDR3 is CASSPRTGTGLQAFF. CDR3 in DNA: TGCGCCAGCAGCCCCCGCACCGGGACAGGGCTTCAGGCTTTCTTT.

The rearrangement uses TRBV6-1 and TRBJ2-5; D gene unclear. The CDR3 extends over 13 amino acids. V lost 7 bases to trimming and J lost 4 bases, with 13 bases between them. Per the germline V gene, CDR1 is MNHNS and CDR2 is SASEGT. CDR3 amino acids: CASKDPNRETQYF. The CDR3 region has the DNA TGTGCCAGCAAGGACCCGAATCGAGAGACCCAGTACTTC.

The rearrangement links TRBV11-2 to TRBJ2-1, with 9 bases lining up with TRBD1. The CDR3 is 15 amino acids. Germline loops: CDR1 SGHAT, CDR2 FQNNGV. Trimming removed 4 bases from V and 9 bases from J; junction bases left unmatched: 10. CDR3 sequence: CASSSPGQGGSEQFF. CDR3 sequence (DNA): TGTGCCAGCAGCTCCCCGGGACAGGGAGGTAGTGAGCAGTTCTTC.

The rearrangement uses TRBV5-1 and TRBJ1-1; D might be TRBD1 (5 bases). V was cut by 4 bases and J by 3 bases, with 13 bases left in between. The CDR3 extends over 14 amino acids. Germline CDR1 is SGHRS and CDR2 is YFSETQ. The CDR3 protein is CASSTQGGDTEAFF. As DNA, the CDR3 is TGCGCCAGCAGCACCCAGGGTGGGGACACTGAAGCTTTCTTT.

In this sample, this clone turned up once. The chain employs TRBV6-1 and TRBJ1-2, with 7 bases that match TRBD1. V lost 4 bases to trimming and J lost 2 bases; unmatched junction nucleotides: 7. The V gene's germline CDR1 is MNHNS and CDR2 SASEGT. The length of the CDR3 is 15 residues. This chain's CDR3 is CASSVRQGRNYGYTF. In DNA form, the CDR3 reads TGTGCCAGCAGTGTAAGACAGGGACGAAACTATGGCTACACCTTC.

This chain connects TRBV4-3 to TRBJ1-5; D remains unclear. There are 13 residues in the CDR3. Germline assignment: CDR1 LGHNA and CDR2 YSLEER. V was pared by 4 bases and J by 4 bases, with 8 bases between. In DNA form, the CDR3 reads TGCGCCAGCAGCCCTCAGACTAATCAGCCCCAGCATTTT. It codes for CASSPQTNQPQHF.

In this sample, this clone is medium-sized. One junction end disagrees with the germline gene, perhaps due to a read error. V usage is TRBV7-6 and J usage is TRBJ2-7; D ambiguous. The CDR3 is 13 amino acids. CDR1 is SGHVS and CDR2 is FNYEAQ in the germline V gene. CDR3 protein: CATSPGPNYEQYF. The CDR3 nucleotides are TGTGCCACCAGCCCCGGACCCAACTACGAGCAGTACTTC.